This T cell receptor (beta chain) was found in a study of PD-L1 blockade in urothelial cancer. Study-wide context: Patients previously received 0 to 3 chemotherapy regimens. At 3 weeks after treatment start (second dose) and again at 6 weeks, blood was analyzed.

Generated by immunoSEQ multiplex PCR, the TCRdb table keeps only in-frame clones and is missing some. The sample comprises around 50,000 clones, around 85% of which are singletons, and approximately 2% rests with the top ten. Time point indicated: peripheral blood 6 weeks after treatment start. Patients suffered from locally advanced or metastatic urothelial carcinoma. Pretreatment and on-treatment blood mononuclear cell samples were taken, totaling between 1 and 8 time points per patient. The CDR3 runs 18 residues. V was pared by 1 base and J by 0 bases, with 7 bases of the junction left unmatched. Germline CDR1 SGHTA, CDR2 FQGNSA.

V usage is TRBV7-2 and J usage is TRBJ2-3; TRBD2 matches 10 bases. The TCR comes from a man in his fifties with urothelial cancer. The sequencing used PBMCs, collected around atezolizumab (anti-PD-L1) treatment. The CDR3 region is CASSLELAGASSTDTQYF. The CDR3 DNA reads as TGTGCCAGCAGCTTAGAGCTAGCGGGGGCCTCTAGCACAGATACGCAGTATTTT.